The 18 T cell receptor beta chains below come from one sample, sequenced in a study of blood T cells in healthy people across ages (dated by TCRdb to about 2015). The library was made by 5' RACE. The data were produced on an Illumina HiSeq 2500. The second PCR ran for roughly 7 to 11 cycles and used a J-beta primer mix along with a sample-barcoded 5' primer. The raw public data were reprocessed by TCRdb itself: fastp quality trimming at Q25, MiXCR clonotype calling, in-frame beta chains only. For every CDR3 protein sequence, its rows merge into one entry that carries the most common genes and DNA. This sample holds about 830,000 distinct CDR3 sequences; roughly 50% were observed only once. The ten most abundant clones make up 20% to 25% of the sample. Sequencing was performed on blood. The receptors come from a man aged 25 to 40 in good health.

This chain connects TRBV20-1 to TRBJ2-1; D unclear. Germline CDR1 is DFQATT and CDR2 is SNEGSKA (reference sequence). Deletions cut 0 bases from V and 13 bases from J, with 28 bases between. The CDR3 consists of 17 residues. Here the CDR3 reads CSARDEVRTASQETQFF. CDR3 nucleotides: TGCAGTGCTAGAGATGAGGTTCGAACAGCGTCCCAAGAGACCCAGTTCTTC.

This chain joins TRBV7-3 and TRBJ1-1, with D possibly TRBD1 on 5 matching bases. CDR3 length: 15 residues. Germline CDR1 reads SGHTA; CDR2 reads FQGTGA. V lost 2 bases, J lost 5 bases, and 15 bases lay in between. In DNA, the CDR3 is TGTGCCAGCAGCTTACACGGGACCCTTGGGACTGAAGCTTTCTTT. This translates into CASSLHGTLGTEAFF.

The V and J genes are TRBV7-3 and TRBJ2-3; D ambiguous. The V gene lost 5 bases and the J gene lost 5 bases, with 14 bases spanning the gap. Germline CDR1 SGHTA, CDR2 FQGTGA. This CDR3 has 14 amino acids. CDR3 in DNA: TGTGCCAGCAGCAAGGGAACTCTGAGAGATACGCAGTATTTT. Amino acids: CASSKGTLRDTQYF.

The chain recombines TRBV7-8 with TRBJ1-5; TRBD1 might be the D (5 bases). The CDR3 loop spans 16 amino acids. V gave up 1 base and J gave up 4 bases, with 14 bases separating them. Germline CDR1 reads SGHVS; CDR2 reads FQNEAQ. This chain's CDR3 is CASSLEFWRGNQPQHF. The DNA of the CDR3 is TGTGCCAGCAGCTTAGAGTTCTGGCGGGGGAATCAGCCCCAGCATTTT.

J is TRBJ2-3 and V is TRBV6-1; 7 positions match TRBD1. V dropped 4 bases and J dropped 3; count of bases not matched to a gene: 7. From germline, CDR1 is MNHNS and CDR2 SASEGT. This CDR3 has 15 amino acids. CDR3 sequence reads: CASSAGTEVTDTQYF. CDR3 sequence (DNA): TGTGCCAGCAGTGCCGGGACAGAGGTAACAGATACGCAGTATTTT.

This chain joins TRBV20-1 and TRBJ2-1; D remains unclear. V lost 3 bases and J 5 bases, leaving 26 bases between the germline ends. This CDR3 is built from 18 residues. Germline CDR1 reads DFQATT; CDR2 reads SNEGSKA (reference sequence). The CDR3 spells CSASAEPYYLLRNNEQFF. The CDR3, as DNA: TGCAGTGCTAGCGCCGAACCCTACTACCTTCTCCGAAACAATGAGCAGTTCTTC.

The chain recombines TRBV27 with TRBJ2-5, with 9 bases that match TRBD1. Unmatched junction bases numbered 10, after V lost 7 bases and J lost 1 base. The CDR3 has 16 amino acids. Germline CDR1 and CDR2: MNHEY and SMNVEV (reference sequence). The CDR3 loop reads CASKLVGTGSQETQYF. CDR3 nucleotides: TGTGCCAGCAAGCTCGTTGGGACAGGGTCCCAAGAGACCCAGTACTTC.

The rearrangement uses TRBV4-3 and TRBJ2-5; 14 positions agree with TRBD2. Germline CDR1 LGHNA, CDR2 YSLEER. This CDR3 region has 15 residues. The V gene end was trimmed by 4 bases and the J gene end by 6 bases; junction bases not matched to a gene: 4. The CDR3: CASSLGLAGEKTQYF. The CDR3 region has the DNA TGCGCCAGCAGCCTGGGACTAGCGGGAGAGAAGACCCAGTACTTC.

The chain joins TRBV20-1 to TRBJ2-1; 11 positions agree with TRBD2. Per germline, CDR1 DFQATT and CDR2 SNEGSKA (reference sequence). This CDR3 has 14 amino acids. The junction had 6 bases not matched to a gene; V was cut back by 6 bases and J by 5 bases. The CDR3 here is CSAPPSGRNNEQFF. In DNA, the CDR3 is TGCAGTGCGCCCCCTAGCGGGAGGAACAATGAGCAGTTCTTC.

The chain has TRBV29-1 and TRBJ1-2, with D perhaps TRBD1 (6 bases). The germline CDR1 and CDR2 sequences are SQVTM and ANQGSEA. The V gene lost 0 bases and the J gene lost 4 bases, with 12 bases spanning the gap. The CDR3 totals 14 residues. The DNA for the CDR3 is TGCAGCGTTGAAGAAGGGGGTGGCGGCTATGGCTACACCTTC. Encoded protein: CSVEEGGGGYGYTF.

V is TRBV12-3 or TRBV12-4 and J is TRBJ1-2; 9 bases align to TRBD1. J gave up 7 bases and V 6 bases, and 3 bases lay outside the gene matches. CDR3 length equals 12 residues. In DNA, the CDR3 is TGTGCCAGCAGCCGGGACAGGGCTGGCTACACCTTC. Its protein is CASSRDRAGYTF.

CDR3 DNA sequence: TGCAGTGCTAGAGATCCTCGCGGACTAGAGATCGAATACGAGCAGTACTTC. Its translation is CSARDPRGLEIEYEQYF. This chain links TRBV20-1 with TRBJ2-4, with 7 bases identical to TRBD2. The J call could be wrong; TRBJ2-7 is a better fit for the DNA end. Germline V gene lookup returns CDR1 DFQATT and CDR2 SNEGSKA (reference sequence). The CDR3 runs 17 residues.

This clonotype was seen at least ten times. CDR3 sequence (DNA): TGCAGTGCTAGGGACTTGGGGAGGGAGACCCAGTACTTC. Protein product: CSARDLGRETQYF. This chain links TRBV20-1 with TRBJ2-5; maybe TRBD2 (6 bases). Germline V CDR1 and CDR2: DFQATT, SNEGSKA (reference sequence). The CDR3 is made up of 13 amino acids. V lost 3 bases, J lost 5 bases, and 13 bases lay in between.

The chain combines TRBV20-1 with TRBJ2-7; D is perhaps TRBD1 (6 bases). The germline V gene has CDR1 DFQATT and CDR2 SNEGSKA (reference sequence). The CDR3 consists of 15 residues. Trimming shortened V by 4 bases and J by 3 bases, and 19 bases separated the two germline ends. This chain's CDR3 is CSAILRDTLGYEQYF. CDR3 nucleotides: TGCAGTGCTATCCTCCGGGACACCCTAGGCTACGAGCAGTACTTC.

The V and J genes are TRBV20-1 and TRBJ2-5, with a tentative D call TRBD1 (5 bases). The J call is doubtful: the DNA matches TRBJ2-7 better. This CDR3 contains 12 residues. From germline, CDR1 is DFQATT and CDR2 SNEGSKA (reference sequence). The CDR3 coding sequence is TGCAGTGTCTGGGGCCACTCCTACGAGCAGTACTTC. Its translation: CSVWGHSYEQYF.

This clonotype has only a few counts. The genes are TRBV4-3 and TRBJ2-1; 8 bases fit TRBD2. Germline V gene lookup returns CDR1 LGHNA and CDR2 YSLEER. V shed 3 bases and J 1 base; nucleotides not matched to a gene: 2. This CDR3 contains 15 residues. The CDR3 is CASSHAGGSYNEQFF. CDR3 DNA sequence: TGCGCCAGCAGCCACGCGGGAGGATCCTACAATGAGCAGTTCTTC.

The chain combines TRBV6-1 with TRBJ2-4; D is possibly TRBD1 (5 bases). This CDR3 comprises 13 residues. Trimming stripped 3 bases from V and 7 bases from J, with 10 bases between. CDR1 MNHNS and CDR2 SASEGT come from the germline V gene. CDR3 protein: CASSDMGQNIQYF. CDR3 DNA sequence: TGTGCCAGCAGTGATATGGGGCAGAACATTCAGTACTTC.

The V gene is TRBV7-6, the J gene TRBJ2-3; D possibly corresponds to TRBD1 (5 bases). V lost 2 bases, J lost 2 bases, and 8 bases lay in between. This CDR3 has 14 amino acids. CDR1 SGHVS and CDR2 FNYEAQ come from the germline V gene. CDR3: CASSLYGATDTQYF. The CDR3 DNA sequence: TGTGCCAGCAGCTTATATGGGGCCACAGATACGCAGTATTTT.